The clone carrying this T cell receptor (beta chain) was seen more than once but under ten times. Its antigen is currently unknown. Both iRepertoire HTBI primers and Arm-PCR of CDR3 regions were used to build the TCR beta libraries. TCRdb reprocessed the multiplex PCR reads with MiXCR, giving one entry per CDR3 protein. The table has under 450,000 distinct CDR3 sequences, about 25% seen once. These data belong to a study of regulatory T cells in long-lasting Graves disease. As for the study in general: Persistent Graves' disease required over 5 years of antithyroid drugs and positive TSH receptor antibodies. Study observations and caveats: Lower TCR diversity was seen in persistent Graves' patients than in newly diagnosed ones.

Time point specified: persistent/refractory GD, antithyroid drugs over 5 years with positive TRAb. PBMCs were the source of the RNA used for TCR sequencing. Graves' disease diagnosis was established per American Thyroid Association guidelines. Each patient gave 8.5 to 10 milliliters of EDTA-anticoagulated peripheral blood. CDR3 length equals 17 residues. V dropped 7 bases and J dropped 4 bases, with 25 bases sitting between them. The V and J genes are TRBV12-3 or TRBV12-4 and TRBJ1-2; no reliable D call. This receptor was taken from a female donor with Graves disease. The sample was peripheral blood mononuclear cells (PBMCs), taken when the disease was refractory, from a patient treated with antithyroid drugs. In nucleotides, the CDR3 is TGTGCCAGCACCGAAAAACCGGGTCGGAGCTACGGCTATGGCTACACCTTC. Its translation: CASTEKPGRSYGYGYTF.